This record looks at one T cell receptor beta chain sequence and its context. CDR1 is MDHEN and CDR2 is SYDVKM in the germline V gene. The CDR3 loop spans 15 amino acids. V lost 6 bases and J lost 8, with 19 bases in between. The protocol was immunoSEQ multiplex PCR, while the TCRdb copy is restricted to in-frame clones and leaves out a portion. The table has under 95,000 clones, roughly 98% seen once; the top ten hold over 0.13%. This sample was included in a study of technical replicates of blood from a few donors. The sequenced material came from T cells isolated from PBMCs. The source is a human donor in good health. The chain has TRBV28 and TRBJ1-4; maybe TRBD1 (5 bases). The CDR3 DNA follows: TGTGCCAGCAGAGCTTCTGGGGCCACCCAGGAAAAACTGTTTTTT. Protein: CASRASGATQEKLFF.